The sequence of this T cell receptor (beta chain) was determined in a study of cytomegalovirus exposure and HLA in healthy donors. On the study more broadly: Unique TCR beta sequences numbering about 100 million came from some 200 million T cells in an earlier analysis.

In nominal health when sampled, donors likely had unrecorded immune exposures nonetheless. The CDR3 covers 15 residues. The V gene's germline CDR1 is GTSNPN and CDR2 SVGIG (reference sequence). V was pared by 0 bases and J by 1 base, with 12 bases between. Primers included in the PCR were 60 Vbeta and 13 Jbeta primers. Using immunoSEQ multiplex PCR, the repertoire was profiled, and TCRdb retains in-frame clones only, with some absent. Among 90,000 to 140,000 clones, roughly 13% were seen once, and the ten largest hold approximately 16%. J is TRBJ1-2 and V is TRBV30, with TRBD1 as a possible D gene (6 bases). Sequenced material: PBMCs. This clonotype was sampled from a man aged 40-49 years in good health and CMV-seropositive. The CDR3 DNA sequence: TGTGCCTGGAGTGTCGAGCAGGGGCTTAACTATGGCTACACCTTC. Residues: CAWSVEQGLNYGYTF. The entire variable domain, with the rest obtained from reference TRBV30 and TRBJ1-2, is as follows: SQTIHQWPATLVQPVGSPLSLECTVEGTSNPNLYWYRQAAGRGLQLLFYSVGIGQISSEVPQNLSASRPQDRQFILSSKKLLLSDSGFYLCAWSVEQGLNYGYTFGSGTRLTVV.